These 32 T cell receptor beta chains came from one sample sequenced in a study of blood T cell repertoires in COVID-19. Method: immunoSEQ multiplex PCR; TCRdb's copy keeps in-frame clones and lacks some. The sample has some 460,000 clones, 75% to 90% seen once. Source material: PBMCs or T cells enriched from blood (not recorded which). These receptors all come from a woman aged 18-35 years who had recovered from COVID-19.

The V gene is TRBV12-3 or TRBV12-4, the J gene TRBJ2-7; possible D gene TRBD2, 6 bases. V lost 4 bases to trimming and J lost 9 bases, with 16 bases between them. The CDR3 has 13 amino acids. CDR3 amino acids: CASSSSSGRLQYF. As DNA, the CDR3 is TGTGCCAGCAGTTCTTCCTCTGGGAGGTTGCAGTACTTC.

The rearrangement uses TRBV19 and TRBJ2-7, with a weak D call TRBD2 (6 bases). Trimming stripped 5 bases from V and 2 bases from J, with 16 bases between. This CDR3 spans 15 amino acids. Germline V lookup: CDR1 LNHDA, CDR2 SQIVND (reference sequence). CDR3 DNA: TGTGCCAGTAGTCCCCAGATTGGACTAACCTACGAGCAGTACTTC. It translates to CASSPQIGLTYEQYF.

The J gene is TRBJ1-1, the V gene TRBV29-1; tentative D call: TRBD1 (6 bases). Trimming cost V 7 bases and J 4 bases, with 13 bases left between them. The CDR3 has 12 residues. Germline CDR1 reads SQVTM; CDR2 reads ANQGSEA. This CDR3 is CSAGRGGTEAFF. CDR3 DNA sequence: TGCAGCGCCGGGAGGGGGGGCACTGAAGCTTTCTTT.

This clone showed up just once. The chain recombines TRBV30 with TRBJ1-1; TRBD1 aligns across 8 bases. The CDR3 is 12 amino acids. V was pared by 2 bases and J by 8 bases, with 4 bases of the junction left unmatched. Germline CDR1 GTSNPN, CDR2 SVGIG (reference sequence). The CDR3 sequence: CAWSLRTGEAFF. The CDR3, as DNA: TGTGCCTGGAGTCTTCGGACAGGGGAAGCTTTCTTT.

V is TRBV2 and J is TRBJ1-3; D gene ambiguous. Germline CDR1 is SNHLY and CDR2 is FYNNEI. CDR3 length equals 15 residues. V was trimmed by 5 bases and J by 0 bases, leaving 11 bases between them. The CDR3 protein is CASSLDTGSGNTIYF. Here the CDR3 DNA reads TGTGCCAGCAGTCTTGACACCGGCTCTGGAAACACCATATATTTT.

This clone came up a few times. The chain employs TRBV5-5 and TRBJ2-1; 8 bases are a match to TRBD2. CDR1 and CDR2 from the germline V gene are SGHKS and YYEKEE (reference sequence). V dropped 2 bases and J dropped 2; count of bases not matched to a gene: 9. This CDR3 comprises 17 residues. CDR3: CASSFGARTSPYNEQFF. The CDR3 coding sequence is TGTGCCAGCAGCTTCGGGGCAAGGACTAGCCCCTACAATGAGCAGTTCTTC.

The V call is TRBV15, the J call TRBJ1-4, with 7 positions matching TRBD1. The length of the CDR3 is 13 residues. The junction had 10 bases not matched to a gene; V was cut back by 11 bases and J by 7 bases. Germline V gene sequence: CDR1 LNHNV, CDR2 YYDKDF (reference sequence). CDR3 protein: CAARGGEGEKLFF. The CDR3 DNA sequence: TGTGCCGCGCGAGGGGGCGAGGGTGAAAAACTGTTTTTT.

V gene TRBV7-2 combines with J gene TRBJ1-5; tentatively, D is TRBD1 (5 bases). Germline CDR1 and CDR2: SGHTA and FQGNSA. The CDR3 is 19 residues long. Trimming cost V 3 bases and J 0 bases, with 21 bases left between them. In DNA, the CDR3 is TGTGCCAGCAGCTTTGTTCCGGGACTTCAGCCCTATAGCAATCAGCCCCAGCATTTT. It is translated as CASSFVPGLQPYSNQPQHF. Together with reference TRBV7-2 and TRBJ1-5, the CDR3 gives the full variable domain: GAGVSQSPSNKVTEKGKDVELRCDPISGHTALYWYRQSLGQGLEFLIYFQGNSAPDKSGLPSDRFSAERTGGSVSTLTIQRTQQEDSAVYLCASSFVPGLQPYSNQPQHFGDGTRLSIL.

This chain joins TRBV6-5 and TRBJ1-5, with 8 bases matching TRBD1. The junction had 9 bases not matched to a gene; V was cut back by 7 bases and J by 7 bases. Looked up from germline, CDR1 is MNHEY and CDR2 is SVGAGI. This CDR3 has 14 amino acids. CDR3 DNA sequence: TGTGCCAGCACCTCCGAGCACAGGGGGCAGCCCCAGCATTTT. Its protein product is CASTSEHRGQPQHF.

The CDR3 DNA follows: TGTGCCAGCAGCCAAGCAAGGACAGGGGCTCAGCCCCAGCATTTT. This codes for CASSQARTGAQPQHF. This chain uses TRBV4-2 with TRBJ1-5; 9 nucleotides agree with TRBD1. Germline V gene lookup returns CDR1 LGHNA and CDR2 YNFKEQ. Trimming at V came to 1 base and at J to 6 bases, leaving 4 bases not matched to a gene. This CDR3 is 15 amino acids long.

The genes are TRBV4-2 and TRBJ2-3; perhaps TRBD2 as D (5 bases). The V gene's germline CDR1 is LGHNA and CDR2 YNFKEQ. V dropped 5 bases and J dropped 2 bases, with 17 bases sitting between them. The CDR3 runs to 16 residues. The CDR3 DNA is TGTGCCAGCAGCAAGTGGGGAGCCACCCCCACAGATACGCAGTATTTT. Translating it yields CASSKWGATPTDTQYF.

V gene TRBV30 combines with J gene TRBJ1-2; D is uncertain. The CDR3 length is 12 residues. Trimming shortened V by 4 bases and J by 5 bases, and 11 bases separated the two germline ends. Germline assignment: CDR1 GTSNPN and CDR2 SVGIG (reference sequence). The CDR3: CAWNGVHYGYTF. CDR3 DNA sequence: TGTGCCTGGAACGGGGTTCATTATGGCTACACCTTC.

The V call is TRBV9, the J call TRBJ2-7; 11 bases fit TRBD1. V shed 4 bases and J 1 base; nucleotides not matched to a gene: 10. CDR1 is SGDLS and CDR2 is YYNGEE in the germline V gene. CDR3 length equals 17 residues. The chain's CDR3 is CASSPEEGTGGSYEQYF. As DNA, the CDR3 is TGTGCCAGCAGCCCTGAGGAGGGGACAGGGGGGTCCTACGAGCAGTACTTC.

The chain carries TRBV4-1 and TRBJ2-5; 9 positions agree with TRBD2. Trimming removed 0 bases from V and 8 bases from J; junction bases left unmatched: 7. In germline, CDR1 is MGHRA, CDR2 YSYEKL. The CDR3 spans 15 residues. DNA for the CDR3: TGCGCCAGCAGCCAAGATGGCGGGGGGGGAAATACCCAGTACTTC. The encoded protein is CASSQDGGGGNTQYF.

A word on this clone: This specimen includes other DNA sequences encoding the same CDR3. The chain joins TRBV2 to TRBJ2-5; D not resolved. The CDR3 consists of 12 residues. Germline CDR1 SNHLY, CDR2 FYNNEI. V lost 2 bases to trimming and J lost 4 bases, with 5 bases between them. CDR3 amino acids: CASSENRETQYF. DNA for the CDR3: TGTGCCAGCAGTGAAAATCGAGAGACCCAGTACTTC.

The chain recombines TRBV7-2 with TRBJ1-1; 9 bases line up with TRBD1. CDR1 is SGHTA, CDR2 FQGNSA, per germline. CDR3 length: 14 amino acids. V lost 5 bases, J lost 5 bases, and 6 bases stayed unmatched. The CDR3 is CASSPRQGETEAFF. The DNA for the CDR3 is TGTGCCAGCAGCCCTCGACAGGGGGAAACTGAAGCTTTCTTT.

CDR3 in DNA: TGCGCCAGCAGCCAAGGGGGACAGGGAGGAGGCAAAAACATTCAGTACTTC. As protein: CASSQGGQGGGKNIQYF. The J gene is TRBJ2-4, the V gene TRBV5-1; 9 bases align to TRBD1. There are 17 residues in the CDR3. The trim removed 4 bases at V and 3 bases at J, leaving 11 bases unmatched. Germline values: CDR1 SGHRS, CDR2 YFSETQ.

This clone was counted only a few times. The chain has TRBV21-1 and TRBJ1-6. TRBV21-1 is marked as a pseudogene. The CDR3 has 13 residues. As DNA, the CDR3 is TGTGCCAGCAGCAGGGGGGGGAATTCACCCCTCCACTTT. It encodes CASSRGGNSPLHF.

The V gene is TRBV6-2 or TRBV6-3, the J gene TRBJ2-3, with 7 bases matching TRBD2. The CDR3 spans 15 residues. Germline values: CDR1 MNHEY, CDR2 SVGEGT. With V trimmed by 2 bases and J by 3 bases, 5 bases remained unmatched. CDR3 coding DNA: TGTGCCAGCAGTTACGCGGGGGAGGTGACAGATACGCAGTATTTT. It translates to CASSYAGEVTDTQYF.

The genes are TRBV6-5 and TRBJ1-5; weak D call: TRBD1 (6 bases). The CDR3 is 14 amino acids. Germline lookup yields CDR1 MNHEY and CDR2 SVGAGI. V shed 5 bases and J shed 3 bases, with 11 bases lying between them. CDR3: CASSPRQVNQPQHF. CDR3 nucleotides: TGTGCCAGCAGTCCTCGACAGGTCAATCAGCCCCAGCATTTT.

The V and J genes are TRBV9 and TRBJ1-6; 9 positions agree with TRBD1. The CDR3 spans 17 residues. The ends lost 0 bases at V and 8 bases at J; junction bases unmatched: 9. Germline loops: CDR1 SGDLS, CDR2 YYNGEE. The CDR3 sequence is CASSVEGFRQGDSPLHF. The CDR3 DNA is TGTGCCAGCAGCGTAGAGGGATTTCGACAGGGGGATTCACCCCTCCACTTT.

The J gene is TRBJ1-1, the V gene TRBV6-5; no clear D. Germline assignment: CDR1 MNHEY and CDR2 SVGAGI. The V end lost 6 bases, the J end lost 8 bases, and 16 bases lay between the germline ends. The CDR3 spans 13 residues. The CDR3 nucleotides read TGTGCCAGCAGGGGCAGCCCCGGACTAGAAGCTTTCTTT. Protein sequence: CASRGSPGLEAFF.

This chain connects TRBV29-1 to TRBJ2-7; 7 nucleotides agree with TRBD1. V lost 8 bases to trimming and J lost 5 bases; unmatched junction nucleotides: 12. The CDR3 is made up of 13 amino acids. Germline CDR1 is SQVTM and CDR2 is ANQGSEA. Here the CDR3 reads CSTVNRGTDEQYF. The CDR3 nucleotides are TGCAGCACGGTAAACAGGGGCACCGACGAGCAGTACTTC.

The chain carries TRBV20-1 and TRBJ1-1, with a possible D match to TRBD1 (5 bases). The CDR3 spans 11 residues. Trimming left V 3 bases short and J 10 bases short, with 12 bases between. Germline CDR1 and CDR2: DFQATT and SNEGSKA (reference sequence). The CDR3 is CSARLREGAFF. CDR3 nucleotide sequence: TGCAGTGCTAGGCTCAGGGAGGGAGCTTTCTTT.

This chain joins TRBV5-6 and TRBJ1-1; the D gene is possibly TRBD1 (6 bases). Trimming took off 3 bases at V and 0 bases at J, with 12 bases between the two ends. Per germline, CDR1 SGHDT and CDR2 YYEEEE. This CDR3 region has 15 residues. The CDR3 region is CASSSIGQMNTEAFF. The CDR3 DNA reads TGTGCCAGCAGCTCAATTGGACAGATGAACACTGAAGCTTTCTTT.

This chain connects TRBV30 to TRBJ1-2, with a weak D call TRBD1 (6 bases). This CDR3 has 14 residues. V lost 4 bases, J lost 1 base, and 13 bases lay in between. Germline loops: CDR1 GTSNPN, CDR2 SVGIG (reference sequence). In nucleotides, the CDR3 is TGTGCCTGGACAGGGGCACTACTTAACTATGGCTACACCTTC. Translated, it gives CAWTGALLNYGYTF. Supplemented by reference TRBV30 and TRBJ1-2, the full variable domain reads SQTIHQWPATLVQPVGSPLSLECTVEGTSNPNLYWYRQAAGRGLQLLFYSVGIGQISSEVPQNLSASRPQDRQFILSSKKLLLSDSGFYLCAWTGALLNYGYTFGSGTRLTVV.

This clone came up once. The chain recombines TRBV7-3 with TRBJ2-3; D call uncertain. This CDR3 contains 14 residues. Trimming took 5 bases from V and 3 from J, leaving 12 bases between them. CDR1 and CDR2 from the germline V gene are SGHTA and FQGTGA. CDR3 nucleotides: TGTGCCAGCAGCCCCGTTTCTATTACAGATACGCAGTATTTT. Translated, it gives CASSPVSITDTQYF.

This rearrangement joins TRBV28 to TRBJ2-7, with 7 nucleotides matching TRBD1. CDR1 and CDR2 from the germline V gene are MDHEN and SYDVKM. The CDR3 has 15 residues. Trimming at V came to 3 bases and at J to 3 bases, leaving 8 bases not matched to a gene. CDR3 protein: CASSLYTGTVYEQYF. In nucleotides, the CDR3 is TGTGCCAGCAGTTTGTACACCGGGACAGTCTACGAGCAGTACTTC. The full variable domain, in which reference TRBV28 and TRBJ2-7 provide the parts outside the CDR3, is DVKVTQSSRYLVKRTGEKVFLECVQDMDHENMFWYRQDPGLGLRLIYFSYDVKMKEKGDIPEGYSVSREKKERFSLILESASTNQTSMYLCASSLYTGTVYEQYFGPGTRLTVT.

This chain links TRBV7-3 with TRBJ1-1, with 7 positions matching TRBD1. Germline-derived CDR1 and CDR2 are SGHTA and FQGTGA. The CDR3 loop spans 13 amino acids. V was clipped by 0 bases and J by 11 bases; unmatched bases: 6. In DNA, the CDR3 is TGTGCCAGCAGCTTAACCGACAGGGCGATGGCTTTCTTT. Translated, it gives CASSLTDRAMAFF. Supplemented by reference TRBV7-3 and TRBJ1-1, the full variable domain reads GAGVSQTPSNKVTEKGKYVELRCDPISGHTALYWYRQSLGQGPEFLIYFQGTGAADDSGLPNDRFFAVRPEGSVSTLKIQRTERGDSAVYLCASSLTDRAMAFFGQGTRLTVV.

The genes are TRBV19 and TRBJ1-5; D gene uncertain. Per the germline V gene, CDR1 is LNHDA and CDR2 is SQIVND (reference sequence). Trimming took 1 base from V and 0 from J, leaving 4 bases between them. The CDR3 loop spans 14 amino acids. CDR3 in amino acids: CASSIVASNQPQHF. The DNA for the CDR3 is TGTGCCAGTAGTATAGTAGCTAGCAATCAGCCCCAGCATTTT.

The rearrangement joins TRBV28 to TRBJ2-1; 16 bases agree with TRBD2. CDR1 and CDR2 from the germline V gene are MDHEN and SYDVKM. This CDR3 is built from 17 residues. Unmatched junction bases numbered 10, after V lost 5 bases and J lost 9 bases. CDR3 in DNA: TGTGCCAGCAGTATCGCCGGGACTAGCGGGGGGGCCCGTGAGCAGTTCTTC. Protein sequence: CASSIAGTSGGAREQFF.

This clone has just a few counts. CDR3 protein: CASSLSGTGLSGNTIYF. The CDR3 nucleotides read TGTGCCAGCAGTTTATCCGGGACAGGGTTATCGGGAAACACCATATATTTT. The chain carries TRBV27 and TRBJ1-3; 9 bases map to TRBD1. Losses at the gene ends were 0 bases for V and 4 bases for J; bases not matched to a gene: 7. Looked up from germline, CDR1 is MNHEY and CDR2 is SMNVEV (reference sequence). The CDR3 is made up of 17 amino acids.